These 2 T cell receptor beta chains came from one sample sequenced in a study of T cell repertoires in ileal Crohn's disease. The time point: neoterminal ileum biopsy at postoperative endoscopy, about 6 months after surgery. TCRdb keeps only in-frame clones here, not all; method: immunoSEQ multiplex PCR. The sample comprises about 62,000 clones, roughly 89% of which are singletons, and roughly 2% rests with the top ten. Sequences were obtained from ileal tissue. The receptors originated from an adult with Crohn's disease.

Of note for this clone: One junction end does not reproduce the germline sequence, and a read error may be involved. The DNA for the CDR3 is TGTGCCAGCAGCTTCCCGGGACTAGCGGGAGTCACTGCTACCTTC. This gives the protein CASSFPGLAGVTATF. The chain couples TRBV28 to TRBJ2-7; TRBD2 aligns across 14 bases. The length of the CDR3 is 15 residues. Germline CDR1 and CDR2: MDHEN and SYDVKM.

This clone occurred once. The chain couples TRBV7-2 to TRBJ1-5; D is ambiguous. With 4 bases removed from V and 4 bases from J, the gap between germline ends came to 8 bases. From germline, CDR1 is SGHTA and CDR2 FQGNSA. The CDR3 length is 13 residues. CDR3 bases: TGTGCCAGCAGCTGGACTTCAAATCAGCCCCAGCATTTT. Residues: CASSWTSNQPQHF. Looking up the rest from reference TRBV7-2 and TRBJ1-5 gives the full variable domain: GAGVSQSPSNKVTEKGKDVELRCDPISGHTALYWYRQSLGQGLEFLIYFQGNSAPDKSGLPSDRFSAERTGGSVSTLTIQRTQQEDSAVYLCASSWTSNQPQHFGDGTRLSIL.